These 27 T cell receptor beta chains were sequenced from one sample in a study of response to subunit inactivated influenza vaccine. Each CDR3 protein is one row after TCRdb ran MiXCR on the RT-PCR reads. This table holds about 700,000 distinct CDR3 sequences, approximately 13% found once. The specimen was PBMCs from blood, collected approximately 15 days before vaccination. These receptor sequences come from a man aged 45 to 65 who received an inactivated influenza vaccine.

The V call is TRBV9, the J call TRBJ1-2; D not certain. CDR3 length equals 14 residues. Trimming removed 0 bases at V and 7 bases at J, with 13 bases between. Germline CDR1 reads SGDLS; CDR2 reads YYNGEE. CDR3 bases: TGTGCCAGCAGCGTAGATGTAGGAAGAGGTGGCTACACCTTC. It translates to CASSVDVGRGGYTF. Looking up the rest from reference TRBV9 and TRBJ1-2 gives the full variable domain: DSGVTQTPKHLITATGQRVTLRCSPRSGDLSVYWYQQSLDQGLQFLIQYYNGEERAKGNILERFSAQQFPDLHSELNLSSLELGDSALYFCASSVDVGRGGYTFGSGTRLTVV.

The chain recombines TRBV11-2 with TRBJ2-3; the D is unclear. In germline, CDR1 is SGHAT, CDR2 FQNNGV. The CDR3 sequence is 13 residues long. Trimming cost V 0 bases and J 4 bases, with 5 bases left between them. CDR3 bases: TGTGCCAGCAGCTTAGATAATGCAGATACGCAGTATTTT. Protein: CASSLDNADTQYF.

There are many counts of this clonotype. This chain uses TRBV2 with TRBJ2-7; D not certain. Trimming stripped 5 bases from V and 9 bases from J, with 14 bases between. This CDR3 is built from 12 residues. Looked up from germline, CDR1 is SNHLY and CDR2 is FYNNEI. The CDR3 DNA is TGTGCCAGCAGTCTCGTCGACGCATTGCAGTACTTC. Translated, it gives CASSLVDALQYF.

The chain links TRBV6-1 to TRBJ2-7, with TRBD2 matching 11 bases. The trim removed 2 bases at V and 4 bases at J, leaving 10 bases unmatched. CDR3 length: 17 residues. The germline V gene has CDR1 MNHNS and CDR2 SASEGT. The CDR3 loop reads CASSELGLAGGSYEQYF. CDR3 DNA: TGTGCCAGCAGTGAACTCGGGCTAGCGGGAGGAAGTTACGAGCAGTACTTC.

J is TRBJ2-7 and V is TRBV6-9; D may be TRBD1 or TRBD2 (5 bases each). The V and J ends lost 0 bases and 2 bases respectively, with 17 bases between them. The germline gives CDR1 MNHGY, CDR2 SVAAGI. CDR3 length equals 17 residues. The CDR3 nucleotides are TGTGCCAGCAGTTATTCCCATAATTGGCAGGGACCCTACGAGCAGTACTTC. It encodes CASSYSHNWQGPYEQYF.

Written as DNA, the CDR3 is TGTGCCAGCAGCCCGACCCGACAGGCCGGGGAGCTGTTTTTT. Amino acids: CASSPTRQAGELFF. The chain has TRBV7-2 and TRBJ2-2; TRBD1 might be the D (6 bases). CDR3 size: 14 residues. Trimming took 5 bases from V and 6 from J, leaving 13 bases between them. From germline, CDR1 is SGHTA and CDR2 FQGNSA.

There are a few counts of this clonotype. The chain is built from TRBV3-1 and TRBJ2-1, with 8 bases that match TRBD1. This CDR3 region has 14 residues. The V segment lost 4 bases and the J segment 6 bases; nucleotides outside the gene matches: 5. Germline V gene data show CDR1 as LGHDT and CDR2 as YNNKEL (reference sequence). The CDR3 is CASSPGQGSNEQFF. In DNA, the CDR3 is TGTGCCAGCAGCCCCGGACAGGGAAGCAATGAGCAGTTCTTC.

The V call is TRBV11-2, the J call TRBJ2-1; D call uncertain. Germline CDR1 SGHAT, CDR2 FQNNGV. The germline V and J ends were trimmed by 5 bases and 4 bases, with 6 bases remaining between them. The CDR3 contains 12 residues. The CDR3, as DNA: TGTGCCAGCAGCAACCATTACAATGAGCAGTTCTTC. It specifies CASSNHYNEQFF.

The genes are TRBV7-2 and TRBJ1-2; possible D gene TRBD1, 5 bases. Germline-derived CDR1 and CDR2 are SGHTA and FQGNSA. The germline V and J ends were trimmed by 5 bases and 6 bases, with 16 bases remaining between them. The CDR3 loop spans 14 amino acids. This CDR3 is CASSPTGTTHGYTF. The CDR3 DNA is TGTGCCAGCAGCCCAACCGGGACTACCCATGGCTACACCTTC.

The genes are TRBV4-3 and TRBJ2-3, with 14 bases fitting TRBD2. CDR1 LGHNA and CDR2 YSLEER come from the germline V gene. CDR3 length: 17 amino acids. Trimming cost V 3 bases and J 4 bases; bases outside gene matches: 6. The CDR3 protein is CASSHPGTSGGSDTQYF. CDR3 coding DNA: TGCGCCAGCAGCCACCCCGGGACTAGCGGGGGATCAGATACGCAGTATTTT.

This clonotype was seen only a few times. V gene TRBV12-3 or TRBV12-4 combines with J gene TRBJ1-1; TRBD1 might be the D (6 bases). CDR3 size: 16 residues. V lost 6 bases to trimming and J lost 0 bases, with 17 bases between them. In DNA, the CDR3 is TGTGCCAGCAGCCCACCCGGAGGGGGTATGAACACTGAAGCTTTCTTT. It yields the protein CASSPPGGGMNTEAFF.

This clonotype has at least ten counts. The chain links TRBV20-1 to TRBJ2-1; 13 bases fit TRBD2. The CDR3 is 14 residues long. V lost 6 bases and J lost 7; bases outside the gene matches: 6. Per the germline V gene, CDR1 is DFQATT and CDR2 is SNEGSKA (reference sequence). In DNA, the CDR3 is TGCAGTGCAGTACTAGCGGGAGGGATTAATGAGCAGTTCTTC. Its protein is CSAVLAGGINEQFF.

This clonotype was recorded a few times. V and J are TRBV7-9 and TRBJ2-1, with 12 bases aligning to TRBD1. This CDR3 contains 14 residues. Germline V gives CDR1 SEHNR, CDR2 FQNEAQ (reference sequence). V was clipped by 6 bases and J by 6 bases; unmatched bases: 3. The CDR3 reads CASRGQGAFNEQFF. The CDR3, as DNA: TGTGCCAGCAGGGGACAGGGGGCTTTCAATGAGCAGTTCTTC.

The V and J genes are TRBV12-3 or TRBV12-4 and TRBJ2-3; TRBD2 agrees at 10 bases. The V gene end was trimmed by 2 bases and the J gene end by 5 bases; junction bases not matched to a gene: 1. CDR3 length equals 14 residues. The CDR3 DNA is TGTGCCAGCAGTTTAAGCGGGGGGGAAGATACGCAGTATTTT. Its translation: CASSLSGGEDTQYF.

The rearrangement joins TRBV6-1 to TRBJ2-2, with D perhaps TRBD1 (6 bases). Trimming shortened V by 6 bases and J by 0 bases, and 11 bases separated the two germline ends. This CDR3 contains 15 residues. Germline lookup yields CDR1 MNHNS and CDR2 SASEGT. The CDR3 loop is CASSRQVSNTGELFF. The CDR3 bases are TGTGCCAGCAGCAGACAGGTTTCGAACACCGGGGAGCTGTTTTTT.

The CDR3 region is CAISDRGISGRSFGYEQYF. CDR3 DNA sequence: TGTGCCATCAGTGACCGCGGGATCAGCGGCCGGTCCTTCGGCTACGAGCAGTACTTC. This rearrangement joins TRBV10-3 to TRBJ2-7, with D possibly TRBD2 on 6 matching bases. The germline V gene has CDR1 ENHRY and CDR2 SYGVKD. The germline V and J ends were trimmed by 3 bases and 3 bases, with 27 bases remaining between them. CDR3 length: 19 residues.

This sequence joins TRBV4-1 and TRBJ2-5; D is possibly TRBD2 (7 bases). Germline assignment: CDR1 MGHRA and CDR2 YSYEKL. This CDR3 has 16 amino acids. The V and J ends lost 2 bases and 3 bases respectively, with 16 bases between them. The CDR3 nucleotides read TGCGCCAGCAGCCAAACAGGGATGGGAGGGAAAGAGACCCAGTACTTC. Its translation is CASSQTGMGGKETQYF.

This clonotype has ten or more counts. This chain connects TRBV11-2 to TRBJ2-2; D unclear. Per the germline V gene, CDR1 is SGHAT and CDR2 is FQNNGV. CDR3 length: 14 amino acids. Trimming stripped 4 bases from V and 2 bases from J, with 8 bases between. The CDR3 DNA is TGTGCCAGCAGCTCCGGGTCCAACACCGGGGAGCTGTTTTTT. The encoded protein is CASSSGSNTGELFF.

This clonotype was found a few times. The chain couples TRBV20-1 to TRBJ2-5; 9 nucleotides align to TRBD2. The CDR3 sequence is 17 residues long. Trimming removed 0 bases from V and 0 bases from J; junction bases left unmatched: 8. Germline V gene data show CDR1 as DFQATT and CDR2 as SNEGSKA (reference sequence). This CDR3 is CSARDVYSGGDQETQYF. In DNA, the CDR3 is TGCAGTGCTAGAGATGTCTATAGCGGGGGTGACCAAGAGACCCAGTACTTC.

This clonotype was seen many times. The chain carries TRBV19 and TRBJ1-1; D gene uncertain. Looked up from germline, CDR1 is LNHDA and CDR2 is SQIVND (reference sequence). The V gene lost 3 bases and the J gene lost 0 bases, with 5 bases spanning the gap. The CDR3 totals 13 residues. CDR3 sequence (DNA): TGTGCCAGTAGTATGGGCCTGAACACTGAAGCTTTCTTT. Its translation is CASSMGLNTEAFF.

The chain recombines TRBV5-1 with TRBJ2-2, with D possibly matching TRBD1 (5 bases). Trimming removed 0 bases at V and 7 bases at J, with 13 bases between. This CDR3 has 15 amino acids. Germline lookup yields CDR1 SGHRS and CDR2 YFSETQ. CDR3 in amino acids: CASSLAGAGGGELFF. The CDR3 coding sequence is TGCGCCAGCAGCTTGGCTGGGGCTGGTGGCGGGGAGCTGTTTTTT. Full variable domain (missing parts from reference TRBV5-1 and TRBJ2-2): KAGVTQTPRYLIKTRGQQVTLSCSPISGHRSVSWYQQTPGQGLQFLFEYFSETQRNKGNFPGRFSGRQFSNSRSEMNVSTLELGDSALYLCASSLAGAGGGELFFGEGSRLTVL.

This clonotype appeared a few times. The V call is TRBV7-9, the J call TRBJ1-5; TRBD1 agrees at 7 bases. Germline V gene data show CDR1 as SEHNR and CDR2 as FQNEAQ (reference sequence). The CDR3 covers 13 residues. The V and J ends lost 4 bases and 8 bases, in that order; junction bases with no gene match: 5. CDR3 residues: CASSSGQSKPQHF. DNA for the CDR3: TGTGCCAGCAGCTCGGGACAGAGCAAGCCCCAGCATTTT.

In this sample, this clonotype turned up many times. The chain employs TRBV12-3 or TRBV12-4 and TRBJ2-7; the D gene is possibly TRBD1 (5 bases). V gave up 5 bases and J gave up 4 bases, with 18 bases separating them. The CDR3 loop spans 15 amino acids. In DNA form, the CDR3 reads TGTGCCAGCAGTCCTTCACGCAGGGCTATATACGAGCAGTACTTC. Amino acids: CASSPSRRAIYEQYF.

The J gene is TRBJ2-7, the V gene TRBV7-8; D ambiguous. CDR3 length: 12 amino acids. The germline V and J ends were trimmed by 6 bases and 3 bases, with 9 bases remaining between them. CDR1 SGHVS and CDR2 FQNEAQ come from the germline V gene. The CDR3, as DNA: TGTGCCAGCAGGGGGAACCACTACGAGCAGTACTTC. Its protein is CASRGNHYEQYF.

The sample holds many counts of this clonotype. This chain links TRBV12-3 or TRBV12-4 with TRBJ1-2, with unresolved D. The CDR3 consists of 13 residues. V shed 7 bases and J shed 6 bases, with 15 bases lying between them. DNA of the CDR3: TGTGCCAGCACCTTAGGGCCGGAAAATGGCTACACCTTC. This translates into CASTLGPENGYTF.

The gene calls are TRBV3-1 and TRBJ2-1; 13 nucleotides align to TRBD2. This CDR3 contains 16 residues. Trimming at V came to 1 base and at J to 6 bases, leaving 3 bases not matched to a gene. CDR1 LGHDT and CDR2 YNNKEL come from the germline V gene (reference sequence). The CDR3 loop reads CASSQGRTSGSNEQFF. CDR3 bases: TGTGCCAGCAGCCAAGGGCGGACTAGCGGGAGCAATGAGCAGTTCTTC.

This clonotype has more than one count but fewer than ten. Mismatch with germline at one junction end may stem from a read error. CDR3: CASSPGPTTSMHF. For the CDR3, the DNA is TGTGCCAGTAGCCCGGGCCCGACTACGAGCATGCACTTC. V usage is TRBV19 and J usage is TRBJ2-7; D may be TRBD2 (5 bases). The CDR3 runs to 13 residues. Germline assignment: CDR1 LNHDA and CDR2 SQIVND (reference sequence).